Detailed here is one T cell receptor beta chain. Its antigen is not yet known. Base qualities were left out, and no much larger clone turns up one base away. The data derive from a study of OX40 agonist ivuxolimab in advanced cancers. General notes on the study: Ivuxolimab, which targeted the costimulatory receptor OX40 (CD134), was an agonistic, fully human IgG2 monoclonal antibody. Intravenous ivuxolimab was administered to patients every 2 weeks at six dose levels: 0.01, 0.1, 0.3, 1.5, 3 and 10 mg/kg. Among the 50 to 55 dose-escalation patients, some 20 had hepatocellular carcinoma, roughly 15 melanoma, 9 renal cell carcinoma and 9 head and neck cancer. A male proportion of roughly 85% and a mean age of roughly 55 years, ranging from roughly 20 to 80, were recorded for the dose-escalation cohort. Patients were allowed to have had prior anti-PD-1, anti-PD-L1 or anti-CTLA-4 therapy, and around 40% of the dose-escalation patients had previously received checkpoint inhibitors. Partial responses occurred in three dose-escalation patients: two with cutaneous melanoma and one with hepatocellular carcinoma. The point of sequencing TCRbeta in the periphery was to test whether ivuxolimab changed TCR sequence diversity and drove clonal T-cell expansion. The monotherapy dose-escalation portion (N of about 49 patients) of the phase I ivuxolimab trial is reported in the paper.

Compared with germline, V lacks 2 bases and J lacks 0 bases; bases without a gene match: 4. The CDR3 runs 16 amino acids, cysteine and phenylalanine included. Just the 48-base CDR3 DNA is kept, in frame starting at base 1. Via the germline V gene (reference sequence), CDR1 is SGHNT and CDR2 YYREEE. Points the paper makes about the study in general: Antigen specificity was not determined for the clonally expanded peripheral T cells. After ivuxolimab, more expanded clones were found on average in CD8+ T cells than in CD4+ T cells. In the 0.1-3.0 mg/kg groups, partial responders were among the patients with the lowest normalized peripheral clonal expansion, particularly in CD8+ T cells. Low levels of normalized T-cell clonal expansion were also seen in some patients who did not respond. Clonal expansion of both CD4+ and CD8+ blood T cells was observed from baseline to week 6 at doses 0.1 to 3.0 mg/kg.

The trial excluded patients who had a history of autoimmune disease or who were on systemic immunosuppression. Peripheral blood for TCR sequencing was drawn from every dose cohort at baseline, at cycle 4 day 1 and at cycle 7 day 1. Samples came from an open-label, multicenter, first-in-human phase I dose-escalation trial of ivuxolimab. Adults with locally advanced or metastatic melanoma, renal cell, hepatocellular, or head and neck squamous cell carcinoma were enrolled in the trial. Before TCR sequencing, CD4+ and CD8+ T cells were separately sorted from peripheral blood. To sequence the TCRbeta CDR3 region, genomic DNA was isolated from the sorted cells. The immunoSEQ Assay was used for sequencing of TCRbeta CDR3 regions. TCRdb re-hosts the immuneACCESS table, in-frame sequences only. Its copies lack some clones; in the studies checked, an unresolved V gene accounts for under half of them, and the cause for the rest is not known. The sample includes 48,000 or so clones, with around 87% observed a single time. Of the sample, 1.9% falls within the top ten clones.

The receptor comes from an adult with an advanced solid tumor such as melanoma, head and neck, liver or kidney cancer. Sequenced here: CD4+ or CD8+ T cells sorted from blood, sampled in a trial of the OX40 agonist ivuxolimab. The chain was built from TRBV5-4 and TRBJ2-3; TRBD2 lines up with 9 middle nucleotides. The CDR3 has the sequence CASSLGLATSTDTQYF. In nucleotide form, the sequence is TGTGCCAGCAGCTTAGGACTAGCGACGAGCACAGATACGCAGTATTTT.